This record covers a single TCR beta chain. There is no known antigen for this receptor. No base qualities exist here, and no much larger clone lies one base off it. The germline V gene (reference sequence) provides CDR1 LGHDT and CDR2 YNNKEL. The germline ends are 12 bases apart after V is trimmed by 1 base and J by 0 bases. Counted from cysteine to phenylalanine, this CDR3 has 16 amino acids. Solely the CDR3 DNA is kept, with 48 bases framed from the first base. TCRbeta CDR3 regions were amplified from genomic DNA using the immunoSEQ Assay, a bias-controlled multiplex PCR. As for how the authors treated the data: The number of nucleated cells in each sample was estimated by amplification of reference gene primers within the assay. To quantify the absolute abundance of each unique TCRbeta CDR3 rearrangement, sequence reads were collapsed and filtered. For each sample, productive Simpson clonality was calculated by taking the square root of Simpson's diversity index across productive rearrangements. Here the immuneACCESS table is served through TCRdb, limited to in-frame sequences with V and J called. Missing clones are a known gap in these copies; in checked studies unresolved V genes cover under half, and the rest lacks a known reason. For V, J and clone size, that table is used; D and trimming come from the DNA. The sample table holds around 310,000 clones, of which around 89% were seen once. 4% of the sample belongs to the ten largest clones.

Whole blood was collected in K2EDTA tubes by collaborating institutions according to the institutions' own protocols. Collaborator samples were shipped for TCRbeta analysis as frozen whole blood, isolated PBMCs, or DNA extracted from either sample type. This entry belongs to a study of blood T cell repertoires in COVID-19 (dated by TCRdb to 2020 to 2021). At the level of the whole study: Samples from collaborators originated in the United States, Italy and Spain and spanned both the acute and convalescent phases of COVID-19. The prospective study material was composed of cDNA or gDNA derived from T cells, B-cell-depleted T cells, or PBMCs. The dataset comprised deeply sampled blood TCRbeta repertoires from subjects exposed to, actively infected with, or recovered from COVID-19. The repertoires were made available in a free public database intended to serve as a resource for research on the immune response to SARS-CoV-2. The samples were drawn from the first 160 participants of the ongoing ImmuneRACE study and from over a thousand subjects provided by 6 global collaborators. Sample metadata almost always included a de-identified subject ID, COVID-19 status, age in years and sex. Where HLA class I and class II types were available, the types were taken from metadata supplied by the sample provider, not from assay-based typing. What the study reported, not specific to this receptor: How much clinical and demographic metadata was included differed by source and by participant, and the metadata was provided uncurated.

The sample comprised peripheral blood. The rearranged chain carries TRBV3-1 (or the pseudogene TRBV3-2) and TRBJ2-5; the D segment could be TRBD1, given 7 matching bases. This receptor was obtained from a woman in her forties or fifties with active or convalescent COVID-19. Here the CDR3 is given as CASSQGGTEYQETQYF. Here is the DNA: TGTGCCAGCAGCCAAGGCGGGACAGAGTACCAAGAGACCCAGTACTTC.